The rows below give T cell receptor beta chains drawn from one sample of a study of cytomegalovirus exposure and HLA in healthy donors. TCRdb's copy holds only in-frame clones and misses some; the assay was immunoSEQ multiplex PCR. The sample contains around 110,000 clones, almost 70% of which appear only once. Material for sequencing was PBMCs. Source of these receptors: a man between 25 and 39 years old in good health and CMV-seropositive. Both conserved end residues are part of each CDR3. A D gene is named only where the DNA matches it firmly. The size entry is marked missing in some rows and otherwise reads once, few, many or a size class.

TRBD1 . TRBJ2-3 TRBV7-3 TGTGCCAGCAGTCAGGGGGGCACAGATACGCAGTATTTT CASSQGGTDTQYF
. . TRBJ2-5 TRBV5-1 TGCGCCAGCAGCTTCAAAGAGACCCAGTACTTC CASSFKETQYF
. . TRBJ2-1 TRBV19 TGTGCCAGTAGTCCCGCTTCGCGGGCCTTCTACAATGAGCAGTTCTTC CASSPASRAFYNEQFF
. . TRBJ1-1 TRBV25-1 TGTGCCAGCAGTGAGGGCAGGGCAGGGCACACTGAAGCTTTCTTT CASSEGRAGHTEAFF
. few TRBJ1-5 TRBV29-1 TGCAGCGTTGAAGAAGTAAGCTTTTGGGGGGTAGGGCAGCCCCAGCATTTT CSVEEVSFWGVGQPQHF
TRBD1 . TRBJ1-2 TRBV29-1 TGCAGCGCCGAGACAGGGCGAAATGGCTACACCTTC CSAETGRNGYTF
TRBD1 . TRBJ2-7 TRBV27 TGTGCCAGCAGTAAAACAGGGGTCACCTACGAGCAGTACTTC CASSKTGVTYEQYF
. . TRBJ2-3 TRBV28 TGTGCCAGCAGTGGATTCGCGGGTGTAATGAGCGGGAGCACAGATACGCAGTATTTT CASSGFAGVMSGSTDTQYF
. . TRBJ1-4 TRBV5-1 TGCGCCAGCAGCCCGACAGCAACTAATGAAAAACTGTTTTTT CASSPTATNEKLFF
. . TRBJ2-3 TRBV9 TGTGCCAGCAGCGTAGGCGGGGTCTGGAGCACAGATACGCAGTATTTT CASSVGGVWSTDTQYF
. . TRBJ1-1 TRBV5-1 TGCGCCAGCAGCTTGTACAGGGTGAACACTGAAGCTTTCTTT CASSLYRVNTEAFF
. . TRBJ1-3 TRBV28 TGTGCCAGCGGAACGGGGTACTCTGGAAACACCATATATTTT CASGTGYSGNTIYF
. . TRBJ2-1 TRBV5-1 TGCGCCAGCAGCTTGTTCCAGGGCGATGAGCAGTTCTTC CASSLFQGDEQFF
TRBD2 few TRBJ2-3 TRBV11-3 TGTGCCAGCAGTATTCTTAGCGGGAGACGTTCAGATACGCAGTATTTT CASSILSGRRSDTQYF
. . TRBJ1-2 TRBV7-2 TGTGCCAGCAGCTTAGATGCGTCTAGAGACTATGGCTACACCTTC CASSLDASRDYGYTF
TRBD1 . TRBJ1-1 TRBV29-1 TGCAGCGTTGAAGGGACAGGGGGCCCGAACACTGAAGCTTTCTTT CSVEGTGGPNTEAFF
TRBD2 . TRBJ2-5 TRBV30 TGTGCCTGGAGTGTAGGTCACTCAGGGGCGGGGGGAGAGACCCAGTACTTC CAWSVGHSGAGGETQYF
. . TRBJ1-2 TRBV19 TGTGCCAGTACCTCCCGACTCCTTCTCTATGGCTACACCTTC CASTSRLLLYGYTF
. . TRBJ1-4 TRBV28 TGTGCCAGCAGTTTAGGGGGCTGGGCTAATGAAAAACTGTTTTTT CASSLGGWANEKLFF
TRBD2 . TRBJ2-1 TRBV25-1 TGTGCCAGCAGTGACCGCGGACTAGCGGGGGCCAATGAGCAGTTCTTC CASSDRGLAGANEQFF
. . TRBJ2-6 TRBV5-1 TGCGCCAGCAGCTTGGAACCTAGCGTTCTCTCTGGGGCCAACGTCCTGACTTTC CASSLEPSVLSGANVLTF
TRBD2 . TRBJ2-1 TRBV13 TGTGCCAGCAGCTCCGGGTGGGGGCAGCGGGGGGTACAGGATGAGCAGTTCTTC CASSSGWGQRGVQDEQFF
TRBD1 . TRBJ1-1 TRBV12-5 TGTGCTAGTGGTTTGTCAACAGGGGGAATCATGAACACTGAAGCTTTCTTT CASGLSTGGIMNTEAFF
TRBD2 . TRBJ2-7 TRBV30 TGTGCCTGGAGGGGACTAGCGGGGGGGTCCTACGAGCAGTACTTC CAWRGLAGGSYEQYF
. few TRBJ1-1 TRBV28 TGTGCCAGCAGCCCTAACGAGAACACTGAAGCTTTCTTT CASSPNENTEAFF
TRBD2 . TRBJ2-7 TRBV9 TGTGCCAGCAGCGTAGGAGGGAGTGGGGGGGACGCCTACGAGCAGTACTTC CASSVGGSGGDAYEQYF
. . TRBJ2-7 TRBV5-4 TGTGCCAGCAGCGCACCGGGTGGGGGGATCAGCTCCTACGAGCAGTACTTC CASSAPGGGISSYEQYF